The rows below give T cell receptor beta chains drawn from one sample of a study of T cell repertoires in cytomegalovirus infection. A single record per CDR3 protein comes from TCRdb applying MiXCR to the reads. The top ten clones hold roughly 50% of a sample with about 570,000 distinct CDR3 sequences, approximately 40% of them seen once. These receptors have no identified antigens. This material consisted of cultured PBMCs, taken from culture after CMV antigen stimulation. The receptors shown here come from a human donor in good health (CMV status not recorded). Some clones in this sample may be carry-over from other donors' samples. Both conserved end residues are trimmed from each CDR3. Fields, in order: V gene, D gene, J gene, CDR3 protein. D genes are given only for firm matches.

V gene: TRBV7-2
D gene: TRBD2
J gene: TRBJ2-1
CDR3 protein: ASSPPAGENEQF

V gene: TRBV29-1
D gene: TRBD1
J gene: TRBJ2-2
CDR3 protein: SVGPRDSFTGELF

V gene: TRBV7-6
D gene: TRBD2
J gene: TRBJ2-1
CDR3 protein: ASSSSLAGYSYNEQF

V gene: TRBV6-6
D gene: .
J gene: TRBJ1-5
CDR3 protein: ASRVSGNQPQH

V gene: TRBV10-3
D gene: .
J gene: TRBJ1-1
CDR3 protein: AISQRAGMNTEAF

V gene: TRBV7-2
D gene: .
J gene: TRBJ2-1
CDR3 protein: ASSPLGQPSPNEQF

V gene: TRBV5-1
D gene: .
J gene: TRBJ1-2
CDR3 protein: ASSFYGTNYGYT

V gene: TRBV7-6
D gene: .
J gene: TRBJ2-1
CDR3 protein: ASSFSPPPASYNEQF

V gene: TRBV7-2
D gene: .
J gene: TRBJ1-6
CDR3 protein: ASSSDRLAYSYNSPLH

V gene: TRBV12-3/TRBV12-4
D gene: .
J gene: TRBJ2-7
CDR3 protein: ASSRGIPPYEQY

V gene: TRBV4-1
D gene: .
J gene: TRBJ1-1
CDR3 protein: ASSQGIATEAF

V gene: TRBV6-1
D gene: .
J gene: TRBJ2-5
CDR3 protein: ASSVQRWETQY

V gene: TRBV12-3/TRBV12-4
D gene: TRBD1
J gene: TRBJ1-5
CDR3 protein: ASSQQGAVGNQPQH

V gene: TRBV7-8
D gene: .
J gene: TRBJ2-7
CDR3 protein: ASSLDFNSLEQY

V gene: TRBV4-1
D gene: .
J gene: TRBJ1-2
CDR3 protein: ASSQADRGGGYT

V gene: TRBV11-2
D gene: .
J gene: TRBJ2-7
CDR3 protein: ASSSTDRLRHEQY

V gene: TRBV7-2
D gene: .
J gene: TRBJ2-1
CDR3 protein: ASSLEGGTYNEQF

V gene: TRBV15
D gene: .
J gene: TRBJ1-5
CDR3 protein: ATSTESAGGQPQH

V gene: TRBV3-1
D gene: .
J gene: TRBJ2-7
CDR3 protein: ASSGGGRSYEQY

V gene: TRBV7-8
D gene: .
J gene: TRBJ2-1
CDR3 protein: ASSFSLGPQANEQF

V gene: TRBV12-3/TRBV12-4
D gene: .
J gene: TRBJ1-1
CDR3 protein: ASSHRLNTEAF

V gene: TRBV20-1
D gene: .
J gene: TRBJ2-2
CDR3 protein: SARASGLRTGELF

V gene: TRBV7-2
D gene: TRBD2
J gene: TRBJ2-7
CDR3 protein: ASSLGASGRQY

V gene: TRBV7-2
D gene: .
J gene: TRBJ1-6
CDR3 protein: ASSFDSEVSPLH

V gene: TRBV20-1
D gene: .
J gene: TRBJ2-1
CDR3 protein: SARDVPRAYNEQF

V gene: TRBV15
D gene: TRBD1
J gene: TRBJ2-7
CDR3 protein: ATSRGQGLSYEQY

V gene: TRBV10-3
D gene: .
J gene: TRBJ1-2
CDR3 protein: AISVGEDGYT

V gene: TRBV6-6
D gene: .
J gene: TRBJ2-1
CDR3 protein: ASSYLLPPRVGEQF

V gene: TRBV6-2/TRBV6-3
D gene: .
J gene: TRBJ1-2
CDR3 protein: ASSYTTGNYGYT